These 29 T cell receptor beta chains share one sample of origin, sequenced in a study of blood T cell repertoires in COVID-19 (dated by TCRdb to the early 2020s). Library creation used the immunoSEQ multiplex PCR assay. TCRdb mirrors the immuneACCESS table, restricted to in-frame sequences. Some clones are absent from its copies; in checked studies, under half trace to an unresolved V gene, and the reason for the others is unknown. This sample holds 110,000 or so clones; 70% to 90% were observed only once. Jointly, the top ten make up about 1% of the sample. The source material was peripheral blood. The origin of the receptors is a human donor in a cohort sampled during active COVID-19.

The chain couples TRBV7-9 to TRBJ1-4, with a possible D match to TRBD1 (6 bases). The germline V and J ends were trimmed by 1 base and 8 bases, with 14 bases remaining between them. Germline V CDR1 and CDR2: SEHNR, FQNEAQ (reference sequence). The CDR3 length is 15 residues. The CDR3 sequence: CASSLVLQGREKLFF. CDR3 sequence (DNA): TGTGCCAGCAGCTTAGTTTTACAGGGAAGGGAAAAACTGTTTTTT. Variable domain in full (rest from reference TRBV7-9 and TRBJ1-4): DTGVSQNPRHKITKRGQNVTFRCDPISEHNRLYWYRQTLGQGPEFLTYFQNEAQLEKSRLLSDRFSAERPKGSFSTLEIQRTEQGDSAMYLCASSLVLQGREKLFFGSGTQLSVL.

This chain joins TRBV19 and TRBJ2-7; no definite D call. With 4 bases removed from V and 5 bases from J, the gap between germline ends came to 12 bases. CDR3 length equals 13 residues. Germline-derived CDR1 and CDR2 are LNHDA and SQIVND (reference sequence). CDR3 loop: CASSKGRHHEQYF. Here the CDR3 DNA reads TGTGCCAGTAGTAAAGGCCGACACCACGAGCAGTACTTC.

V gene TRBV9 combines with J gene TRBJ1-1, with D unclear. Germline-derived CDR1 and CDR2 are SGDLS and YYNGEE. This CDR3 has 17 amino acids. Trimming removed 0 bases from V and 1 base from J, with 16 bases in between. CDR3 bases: TGTGCCAGCAGCGTAGACCCAACGGGGAAGAGGAACACTGAAGCTTTCTTT. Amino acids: CASSVDPTGKRNTEAFF.

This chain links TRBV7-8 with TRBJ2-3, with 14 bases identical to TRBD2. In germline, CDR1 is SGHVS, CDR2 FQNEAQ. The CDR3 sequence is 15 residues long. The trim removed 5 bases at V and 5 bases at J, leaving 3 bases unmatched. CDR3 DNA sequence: TGTGCCAGCAGCGAGACTAGCGGGGGGGGAGATACGCAGTATTTT. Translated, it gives CASSETSGGGDTQYF.

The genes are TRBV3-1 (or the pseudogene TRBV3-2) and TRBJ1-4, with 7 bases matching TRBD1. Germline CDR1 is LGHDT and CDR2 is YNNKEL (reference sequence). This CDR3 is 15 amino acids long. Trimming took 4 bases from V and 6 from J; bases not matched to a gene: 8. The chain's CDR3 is CASSPTGVRHEKLFF. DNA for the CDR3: TGTGCCAGCAGCCCCACAGGGGTTCGGCATGAAAAACTGTTTTTT.

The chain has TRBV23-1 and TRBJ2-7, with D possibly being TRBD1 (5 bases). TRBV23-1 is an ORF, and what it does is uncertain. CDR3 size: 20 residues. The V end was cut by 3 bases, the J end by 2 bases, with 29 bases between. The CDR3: CASSHHINPKVGPTPYEQYF. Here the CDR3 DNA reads TGCGCCAGCAGTCACCACATTAACCCTAAGGTGGGGCCGACCCCCTACGAGCAGTACTTC.

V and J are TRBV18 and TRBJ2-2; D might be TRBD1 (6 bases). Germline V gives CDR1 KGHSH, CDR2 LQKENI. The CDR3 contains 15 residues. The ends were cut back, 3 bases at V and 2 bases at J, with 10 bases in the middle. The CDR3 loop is CASSPGQPNTGELFF. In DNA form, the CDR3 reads TGTGCCAGCTCACCGGGACAACCTAACACCGGGGAGCTGTTTTTT.

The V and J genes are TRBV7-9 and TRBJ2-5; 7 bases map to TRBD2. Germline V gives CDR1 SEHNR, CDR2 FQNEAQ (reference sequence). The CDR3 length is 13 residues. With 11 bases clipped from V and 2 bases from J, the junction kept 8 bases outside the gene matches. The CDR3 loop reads CAGGLGLQETQYF. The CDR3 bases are TGTGCCGGAGGACTAGGACTACAAGAGACCCAGTACTTC.

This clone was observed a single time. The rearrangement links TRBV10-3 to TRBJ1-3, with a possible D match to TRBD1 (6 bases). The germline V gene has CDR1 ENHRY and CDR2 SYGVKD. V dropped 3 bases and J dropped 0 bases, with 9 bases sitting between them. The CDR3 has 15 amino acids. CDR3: CAISEGQNSGNTIYF. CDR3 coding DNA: TGTGCCATCAGTGAAGGACAGAACTCTGGAAACACCATATATTTT.

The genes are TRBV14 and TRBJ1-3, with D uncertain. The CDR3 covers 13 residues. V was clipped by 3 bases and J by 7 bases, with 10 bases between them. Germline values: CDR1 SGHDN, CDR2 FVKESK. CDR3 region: CASSQGGGNTIYF. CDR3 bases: TGTGCCAGCAGCCAGGGAGGAGGGAACACCATATATTTT.

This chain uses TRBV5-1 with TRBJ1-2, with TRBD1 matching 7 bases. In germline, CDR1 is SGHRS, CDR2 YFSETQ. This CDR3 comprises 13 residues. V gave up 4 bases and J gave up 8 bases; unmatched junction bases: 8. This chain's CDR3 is CASSIDRDRGYTF. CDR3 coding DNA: TGCGCCAGCAGCATTGACAGGGATCGGGGCTACACCTTC.

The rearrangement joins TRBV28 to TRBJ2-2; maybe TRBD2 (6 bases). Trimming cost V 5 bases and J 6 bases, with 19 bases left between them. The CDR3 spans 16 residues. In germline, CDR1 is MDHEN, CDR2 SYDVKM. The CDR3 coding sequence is TGTGCCAGCAGTCCCCTAGCGACCCTTCGGTCCGGGGAGCTGTTTTTT. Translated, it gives CASSPLATLRSGELFF. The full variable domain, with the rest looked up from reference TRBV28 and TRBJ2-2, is DVKVTQSSRYLVKRTGEKVFLECVQDMDHENMFWYRQDPGLGLRLIYFSYDVKMKEKGDIPEGYSVSREKKERFSLILESASTNQTSMYLCASSPLATLRSGELFFGEGSRLTVL.

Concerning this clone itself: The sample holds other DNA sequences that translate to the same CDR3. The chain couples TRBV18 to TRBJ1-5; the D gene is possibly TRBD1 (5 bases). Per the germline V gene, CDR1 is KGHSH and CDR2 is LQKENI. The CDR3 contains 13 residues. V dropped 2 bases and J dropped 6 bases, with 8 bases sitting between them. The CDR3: CASSPGQRQPQHF. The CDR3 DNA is TGTGCCAGCTCACCAGGACAACGTCAGCCCCAGCATTTT.

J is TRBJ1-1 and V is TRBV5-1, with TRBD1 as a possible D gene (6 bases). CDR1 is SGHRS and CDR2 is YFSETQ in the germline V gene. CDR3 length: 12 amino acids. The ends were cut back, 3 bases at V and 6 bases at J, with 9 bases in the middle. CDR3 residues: CASSYGQSEAFF. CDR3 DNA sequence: TGCGCCAGCAGCTATGGACAGTCTGAAGCTTTCTTT. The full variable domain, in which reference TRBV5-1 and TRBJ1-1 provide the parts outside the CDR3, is KAGVTQTPRYLIKTRGQQVTLSCSPISGHRSVSWYQQTPGQGLQFLFEYFSETQRNKGNFPGRFSGRQFSNSRSEMNVSTLELGDSALYLCASSYGQSEAFFGQGTRLTVV.

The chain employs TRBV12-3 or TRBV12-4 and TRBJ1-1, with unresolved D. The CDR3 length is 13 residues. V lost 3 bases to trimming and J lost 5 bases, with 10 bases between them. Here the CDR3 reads CASSFPGWTEAFF. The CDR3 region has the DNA TGTGCCAGCAGTTTTCCGGGGTGGACTGAAGCTTTCTTT.

The CDR3 nucleotides are TGTGCCAGCAGCGTACGCCCGACTAGCGAAGATACGCAGTATTTT. Its translation: CASSVRPTSEDTQYF. The rearrangement uses TRBV7-2 and TRBJ2-3; 8 positions match TRBD2. The germline V gene has CDR1 SGHTA and CDR2 FQGNSA. Trimming cost V 5 bases and J 5 bases; bases outside gene matches: 9. CDR3 length: 15 amino acids.

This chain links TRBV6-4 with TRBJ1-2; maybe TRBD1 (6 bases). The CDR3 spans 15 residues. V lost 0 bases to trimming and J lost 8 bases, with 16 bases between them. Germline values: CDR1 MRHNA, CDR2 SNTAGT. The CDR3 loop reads CASSDSGTPRRGYTF. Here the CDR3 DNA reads TGTGCCAGCAGTGACTCGGGGACACCTAGGAGGGGCTACACCTTC.

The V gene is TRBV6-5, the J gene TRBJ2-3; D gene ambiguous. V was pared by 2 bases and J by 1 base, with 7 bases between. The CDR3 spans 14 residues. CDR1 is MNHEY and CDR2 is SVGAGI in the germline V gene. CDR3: CASSYVQGTDTQYF. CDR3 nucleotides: TGTGCCAGCAGTTACGTGCAGGGCACAGATACGCAGTATTTT.

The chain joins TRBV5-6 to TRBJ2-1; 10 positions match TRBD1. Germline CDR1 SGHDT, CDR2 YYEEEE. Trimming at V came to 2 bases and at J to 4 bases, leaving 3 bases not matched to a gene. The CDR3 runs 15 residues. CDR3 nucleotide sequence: TGTGCCAGCAGCTTTGGGACAGGGGCTTACAATGAGCAGTTCTTC. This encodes CASSFGTGAYNEQFF.

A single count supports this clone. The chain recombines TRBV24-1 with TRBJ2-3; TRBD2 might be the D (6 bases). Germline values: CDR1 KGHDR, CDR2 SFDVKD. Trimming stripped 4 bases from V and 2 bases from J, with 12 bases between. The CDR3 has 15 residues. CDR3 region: CATSETGTSTDTQYF. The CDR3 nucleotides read TGTGCCACCAGTGAGACTGGGACTTCCACAGATACGCAGTATTTT.

The CDR3 sequence: CASSWLAGRNNEQFF. The DNA of the CDR3 is TGTGCCAGTAGTTGGCTAGCGGGGCGTAACAATGAGCAGTTCTTC. The V and J genes are TRBV19 and TRBJ2-1, with 9 nucleotides matching TRBD2. Germline lookup yields CDR1 LNHDA and CDR2 SQIVND (reference sequence). The CDR3 has 15 amino acids. Trimming removed 5 bases from V and 5 bases from J; junction bases left unmatched: 7.

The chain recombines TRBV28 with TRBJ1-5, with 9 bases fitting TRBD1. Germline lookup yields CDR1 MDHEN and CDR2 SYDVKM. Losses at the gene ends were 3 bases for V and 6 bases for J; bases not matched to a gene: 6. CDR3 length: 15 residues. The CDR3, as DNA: TGTGCCAGCAGTTTCCCGGACAGGGGAACTCAGCCCCAGCATTTT. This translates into CASSFPDRGTQPQHF.

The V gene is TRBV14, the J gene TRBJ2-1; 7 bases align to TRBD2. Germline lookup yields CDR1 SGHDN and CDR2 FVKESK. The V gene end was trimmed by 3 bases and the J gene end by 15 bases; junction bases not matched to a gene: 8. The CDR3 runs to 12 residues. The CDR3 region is CASSQTSFLWFF. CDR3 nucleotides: TGTGCCAGCAGCCAGACTAGCTTTCTGTGGTTCTTC.

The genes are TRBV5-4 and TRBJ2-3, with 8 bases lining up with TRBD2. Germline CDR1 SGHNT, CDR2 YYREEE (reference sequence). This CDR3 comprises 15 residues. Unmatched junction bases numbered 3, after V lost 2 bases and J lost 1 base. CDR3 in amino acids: CASSLAGAGTDTQYF. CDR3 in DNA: TGTGCCAGCAGCTTAGCGGGGGCGGGCACAGATACGCAGTATTTT.

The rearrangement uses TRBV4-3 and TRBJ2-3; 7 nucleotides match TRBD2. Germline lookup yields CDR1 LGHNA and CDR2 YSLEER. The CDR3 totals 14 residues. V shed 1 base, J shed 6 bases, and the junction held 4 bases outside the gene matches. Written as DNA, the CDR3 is TGCGCCAGCAGCCAAGGGGGGAGGGGTGATACGCAGTATTTT. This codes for CASSQGGRGDTQYF.

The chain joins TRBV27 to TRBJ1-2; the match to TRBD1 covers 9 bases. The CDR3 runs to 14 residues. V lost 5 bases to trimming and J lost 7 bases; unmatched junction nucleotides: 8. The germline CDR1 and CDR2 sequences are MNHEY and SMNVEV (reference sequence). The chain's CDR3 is CASSPRTGVIGYTF. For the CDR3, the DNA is TGTGCCAGCAGTCCTAGGACAGGGGTGATTGGCTACACCTTC.

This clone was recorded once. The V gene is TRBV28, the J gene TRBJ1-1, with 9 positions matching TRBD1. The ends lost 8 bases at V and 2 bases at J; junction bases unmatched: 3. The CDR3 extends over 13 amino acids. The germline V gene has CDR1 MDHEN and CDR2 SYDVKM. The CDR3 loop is CASVQGANTEAFF. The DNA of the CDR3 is TGTGCCAGCGTACAGGGGGCCAACACTGAAGCTTTCTTT.

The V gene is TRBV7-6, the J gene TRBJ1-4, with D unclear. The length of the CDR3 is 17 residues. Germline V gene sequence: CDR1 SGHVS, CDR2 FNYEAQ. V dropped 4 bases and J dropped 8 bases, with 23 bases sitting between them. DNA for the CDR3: TGTGCCAGCAGCTCACCTGCCAGTAAGGGAGGAGGGGAAAAACTGTTTTTT. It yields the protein CASSSPASKGGGEKLFF.

This CDR3 reads CASTQRWTSGGVTDTQYF. In DNA form, the CDR3 reads TGCGCCAGCACCCAAAGATGGACTAGCGGGGGAGTCACAGATACGCAGTATTTT. The gene calls are TRBV10-1 and TRBJ2-3, with 13 positions matching TRBD2. Germline-derived CDR1 and CDR2 are WNHNN and SYGVQD (reference sequence). This CDR3 comprises 18 residues. V was clipped by 7 bases and J by 2 bases; unmatched bases: 12.